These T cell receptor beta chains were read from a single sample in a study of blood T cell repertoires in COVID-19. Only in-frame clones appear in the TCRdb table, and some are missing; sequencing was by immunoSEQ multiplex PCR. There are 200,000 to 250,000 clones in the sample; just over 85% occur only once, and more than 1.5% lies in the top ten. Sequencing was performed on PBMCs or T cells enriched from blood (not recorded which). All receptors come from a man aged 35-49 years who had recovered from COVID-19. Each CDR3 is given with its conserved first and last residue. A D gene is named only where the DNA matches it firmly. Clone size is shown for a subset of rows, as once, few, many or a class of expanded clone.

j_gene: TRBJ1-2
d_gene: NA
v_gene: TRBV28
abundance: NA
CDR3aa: CASSLQVVVSNYGYTF
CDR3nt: TGTGCCAGCAGTTTACAGGTGGTAGTCTCCAACTATGGCTACACCTTC

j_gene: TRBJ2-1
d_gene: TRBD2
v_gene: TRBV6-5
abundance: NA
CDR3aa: CASSYSLADYNEQFF
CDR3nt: TGTGCCAGCAGTTACAGCCTAGCGGATTACAATGAGCAGTTCTTC

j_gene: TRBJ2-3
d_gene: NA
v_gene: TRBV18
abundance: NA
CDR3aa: CASSPASASGTDTQYF
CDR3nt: TGTGCCAGCTCACCGGCCTCGGCTAGCGGCACAGATACGCAGTATTTT

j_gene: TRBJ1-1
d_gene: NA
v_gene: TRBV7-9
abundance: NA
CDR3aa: CASSSRLQAFF
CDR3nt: TGTGCCAGCAGCTCTCGATTGCAGGCTTTCTTT

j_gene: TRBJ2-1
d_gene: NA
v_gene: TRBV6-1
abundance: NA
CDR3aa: CASSDLWESPRFF
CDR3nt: TGTGCCAGCAGTGACCTTTGGGAGTCCCCCCGGTTCTTC

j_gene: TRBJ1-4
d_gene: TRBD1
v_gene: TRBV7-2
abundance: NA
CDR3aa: CASSSTGGGNEKLFF
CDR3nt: TGTGCCAGCAGCTCCACAGGGGGCGGTAATGAAAAACTGTTTTTT

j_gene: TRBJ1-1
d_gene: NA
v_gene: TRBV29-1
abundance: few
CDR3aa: CSVERLSPRGVKTEAFF
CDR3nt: TGCAGCGTTGAAAGACTCTCCCCCCGGGGGGTAAAGACTGAAGCTTTCTTT

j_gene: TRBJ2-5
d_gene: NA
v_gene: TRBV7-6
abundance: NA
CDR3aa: CASSFGGPWETQYF
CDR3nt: TGTGCCAGCAGTTTCGGAGGTCCCTGGGAGACCCAGTACTTC

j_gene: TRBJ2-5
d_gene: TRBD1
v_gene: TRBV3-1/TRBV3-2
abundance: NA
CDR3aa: CASSQTGGYQETQYF
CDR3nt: TGTGCCAGCAGCCAAACAGGGGGTTATCAAGAGACCCAGTACTTC

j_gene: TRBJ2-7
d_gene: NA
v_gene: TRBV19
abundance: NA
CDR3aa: CASSIGDRGPESYEQYF
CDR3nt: TGTGCCAGTAGTATAGGGGATCGAGGGCCGGAATCCTACGAGCAGTACTTC

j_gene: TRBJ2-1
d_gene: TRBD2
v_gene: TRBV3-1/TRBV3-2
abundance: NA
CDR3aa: CASSQEGRGANNEQFF
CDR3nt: TGTGCCAGCAGCCAAGAAGGGCGGGGGGCGAACAATGAGCAGTTCTTC

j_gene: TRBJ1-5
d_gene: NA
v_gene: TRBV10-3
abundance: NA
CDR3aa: CATSAQENNQPQHF
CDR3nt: TGTGCCACCTCCGCACAGGAGAACAATCAGCCCCAGCATTTT

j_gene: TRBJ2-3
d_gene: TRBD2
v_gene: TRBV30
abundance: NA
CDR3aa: CAWSDGASGTLGDTQYF
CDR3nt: TGTGCCTGGAGTGACGGGGCTAGCGGGACCCTTGGAGATACGCAGTATTTT

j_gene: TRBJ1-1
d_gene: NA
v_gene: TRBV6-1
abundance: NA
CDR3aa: CASSERQVNTEAFF
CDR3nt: TGTGCCAGCAGTGAACGACAGGTAAACACTGAAGCTTTCTTT

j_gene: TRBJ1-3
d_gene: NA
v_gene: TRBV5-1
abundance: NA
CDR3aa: CASSLQRSSGNTIYF
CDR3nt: TGCGCCAGCAGTTTACAGCGGAGCTCTGGAAACACCATATATTTT

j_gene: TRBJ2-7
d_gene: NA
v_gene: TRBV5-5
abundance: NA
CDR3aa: CASTLQGSYEQYF
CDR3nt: TGTGCCAGCACATTACAGGGATCCTACGAGCAGTACTTC

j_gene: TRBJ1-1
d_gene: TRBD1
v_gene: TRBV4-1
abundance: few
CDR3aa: CASSQERPTGEEAFF
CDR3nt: TGCGCCAGCAGCCAAGAGCGACCGACAGGGGAAGAAGCTTTCTTT

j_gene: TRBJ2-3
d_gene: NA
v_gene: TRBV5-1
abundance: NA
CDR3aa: CASSEPQDTQYF
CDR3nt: TGCGCCAGCAGCGAGCCCCAAGATACGCAGTATTTT

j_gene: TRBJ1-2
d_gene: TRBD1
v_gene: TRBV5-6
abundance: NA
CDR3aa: CASSFLGQGSVGYTF
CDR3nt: TGTGCCAGCAGCTTCCTTGGACAGGGGTCCGTTGGCTACACCTTC

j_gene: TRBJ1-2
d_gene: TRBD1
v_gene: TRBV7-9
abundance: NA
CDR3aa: CASSLPGTGSGYTF
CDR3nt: TGTGCCAGCAGCTTACCCGGGACAGGGAGTGGCTACACCTTC

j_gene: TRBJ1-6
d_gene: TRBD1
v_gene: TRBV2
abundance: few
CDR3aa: CASSEGTGYNSPLHF
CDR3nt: TGTGCCAGCAGTGAAGGGACAGGGTATAATTCACCCCTCCACTTT

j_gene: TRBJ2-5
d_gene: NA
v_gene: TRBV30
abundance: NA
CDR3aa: CAWNAGGPSETQYF
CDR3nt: TGTGCCTGGAATGCAGGAGGCCCTAGTGAGACCCAGTACTTC

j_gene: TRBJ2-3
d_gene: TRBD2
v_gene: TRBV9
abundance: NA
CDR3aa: CASSVALAGSDTQYF
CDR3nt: TGTGCCAGCAGCGTAGCACTAGCGGGGTCAGATACGCAGTATTTT

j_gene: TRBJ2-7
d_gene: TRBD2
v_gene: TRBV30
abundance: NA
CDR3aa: CAWSAGLAGPYEQYF
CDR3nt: TGTGCCTGGAGCGCTGGACTAGCGGGGCCCTACGAGCAGTACTTC

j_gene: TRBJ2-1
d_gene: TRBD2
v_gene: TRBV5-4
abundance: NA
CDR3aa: CASSPPGLAAYNEQFF
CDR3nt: TGTGCCAGCAGCCCTCCGGGACTAGCGGCTTACAATGAGCAGTTCTTC

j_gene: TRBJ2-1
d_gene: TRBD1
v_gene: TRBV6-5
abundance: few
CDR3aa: CASSYRDRTYNEQFF
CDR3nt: TGTGCCAGCAGTTACAGGGACAGGACCTACAATGAGCAGTTCTTC

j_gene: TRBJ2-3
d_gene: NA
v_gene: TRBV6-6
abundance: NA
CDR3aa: CATRRLQGTDTQYF
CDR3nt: TGTGCCACCAGGCGACTTCAGGGCACAGATACGCAGTATTTT